This T cell receptor (beta chain) stems from a study of T cell clonality in common variable immunodeficiency. General study results and limits: CVID patient heterogeneity limited repertoire-clinical complication correlations.

This clone was seen at least ten times. The antigen is unknown. Caucasian heritage predominated among both patients and controls. Sequencing input was equivalent genomic DNA from CVID and controls. Assay: immunoSEQ multiplex PCR; the TCRdb copy retains only in-frame clones and omits some. The repertoire consists of roughly 50,000 clones, none detected only once. The TCR was taken from a person aged 18 to 69 in good health. Material: peripheral blood mononuclear cells.

The sequenced CDR3 bases are TGTGCCAGCAGCGTAGGGCGGGGACCGGGGGTTACAGATACG. The encoded protein is CASSVGRGPGVTDT. In full, the CDR3 reads CASSVGRGPGVTDTQYF. The chain recombines TRBV9 with TRBJ2-3; tentative D call: TRBD2 (6 bases). The sequenced fragment ends 3 residues before the CDR3 boundary, so the rest is inferred from the germline J gene. There are 17 residues in the CDR3. Germline V CDR1 and CDR2: SGDLS, YYNGEE. The V and J ends lost 0 bases and 3 bases respectively, with 17 bases between them. The whole variable domain, filled in from reference TRBV9 and TRBJ2-3, reads DSGVTQTPKHLITATGQRVTLRCSPRSGDLSVYWYQQSLDQGLQFLIQYYNGEERAKGNILERFSAQQFPDLHSELNLSSLELGDSALYFCASSVGRGPGVTDTQYFGPGTRLTVL.